Shown below are 5 T cell receptor beta chains from a single sample sequenced in a study of regulatory T cells. The primer mix had 52 TRBV and 13 TRBJ primers. TCRdb's copy holds only in-frame clones and misses some; the assay was immunoSEQ multiplex PCR. The sample consists of about 20,000 clones, more than 85% of them appearing once. Sequenced material: CD8+ T cells sorted from blood. The receptors were sampled from a child younger than 10 with CD3G deficiency.

The chain combines TRBV28 with TRBJ2-1, with 14 bases identical to TRBD2. The germline V gene encodes CDR1 MDHEN and CDR2 SYDVKM. The CDR3 runs 19 residues. V was clipped by 6 bases and J by 8 bases; unmatched bases: 18. CDR3 amino acids: CASSPAVGLAGVQGDEQFF. The CDR3 coding sequence is TGTGCCAGCAGCCCCGCGGTGGGACTAGCGGGAGTCCAAGGCGATGAGCAGTTCTTC.

The genes are TRBV4-1 and TRBJ1-1; possible D gene TRBD1, 5 bases. CDR3 length equals 14 residues. The V end lost 4 bases, the J end lost 5 bases, and 14 bases lay between the germline ends. Germline V CDR1 and CDR2: MGHRA, YSYEKL. The CDR3 protein is CASSPSPGGTEAFF. CDR3 coding DNA: TGCGCCAGCAGCCCCTCACCGGGGGGGACTGAAGCTTTCTTT.

V gene TRBV7-6 combines with J gene TRBJ1-3, with D unresolved. The germline CDR1 and CDR2 sequences are SGHVS and FNYEAQ. Trimming shortened V by 1 base and J by 4 bases, and 11 bases separated the two germline ends. CDR3 length: 15 amino acids. CDR3 sequence reads: CASSLVAGPGNTIYF. For the CDR3, the DNA is TGTGCCAGCAGCTTAGTGGCAGGTCCGGGAAACACCATATATTTT.

In its sample, this clone was seen a few times. This chain links TRBV28 with TRBJ1-2; D is perhaps TRBD1 (5 bases). From germline, CDR1 is MDHEN and CDR2 SYDVKM. With 7 bases removed from V and 4 bases from J, the gap between germline ends came to 13 bases. There are 13 residues in the CDR3. As DNA, the CDR3 is TGTGCCAGCACTGGGGGGGGGAGCTATGGCTACACCTTC. Translated, it gives CASTGGGSYGYTF.

The chain links TRBV19 to TRBJ2-3, with a tentative D call TRBD2 (5 bases). Germline CDR1 and CDR2: LNHDA and SQIVND (reference sequence). Between the trimmed V and J ends, which lost 6 bases and 6 bases, there was a span of 13 bases. The CDR3 extends over 13 amino acids. In DNA, the CDR3 is TGTGCCAGTAGCCGAACGACTATTGATACGCAGTATTTT. Translated: CASSRTTIDTQYF.